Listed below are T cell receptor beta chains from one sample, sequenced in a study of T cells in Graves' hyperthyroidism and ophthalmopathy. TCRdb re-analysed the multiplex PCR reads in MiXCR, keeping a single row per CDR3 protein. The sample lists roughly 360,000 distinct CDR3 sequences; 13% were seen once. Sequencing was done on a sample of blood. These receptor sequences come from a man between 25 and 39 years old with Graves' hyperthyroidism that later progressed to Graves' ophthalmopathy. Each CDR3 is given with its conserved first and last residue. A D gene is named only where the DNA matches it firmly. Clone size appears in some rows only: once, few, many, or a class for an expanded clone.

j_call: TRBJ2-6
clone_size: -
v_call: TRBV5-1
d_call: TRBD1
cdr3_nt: TGCGCCAGCAGCGAACAGGGGACTGGGGCCAACGTCCTGACTTTC
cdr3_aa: CASSEQGTGANVLTF

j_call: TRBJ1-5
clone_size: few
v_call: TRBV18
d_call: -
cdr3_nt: TGTGCCAGCTCATCCAATCTAGGGCGAGGGCACAATCAGCCCCAGCATTTT
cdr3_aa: CASSSNLGRGHNQPQHF

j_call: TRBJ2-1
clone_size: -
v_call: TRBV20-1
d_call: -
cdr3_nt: TGCAGTGCTAGAGATACCGATAACCATGAGCAGTTCTTC
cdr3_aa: CSARDTDNHEQFF

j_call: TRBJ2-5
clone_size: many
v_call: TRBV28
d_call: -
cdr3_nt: TGTGCCAGCAGCCTGGACGTTCAAGAGACCCAGTACTTC
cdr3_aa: CASSLDVQETQYF

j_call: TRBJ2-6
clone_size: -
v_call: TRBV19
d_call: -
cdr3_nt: TGTGCCAGTAGCCCCACCAGCTCTGGGGCCAACGTCCTGACTTTC
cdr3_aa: CASSPTSSGANVLTF

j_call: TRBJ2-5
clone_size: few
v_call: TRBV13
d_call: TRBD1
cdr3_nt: TGTGCCAGCAGCTCGGACAGGGAGGCAGAGACCCAGTACTTC
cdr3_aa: CASSSDREAETQYF

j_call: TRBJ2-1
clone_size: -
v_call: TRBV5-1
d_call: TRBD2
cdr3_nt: TGCGCCAGCAGCTCTTGGGGACTAGCGGGGGATTGGAGCTCCTACAATGAGCAGTTCTTC
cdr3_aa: CASSSWGLAGDWSSYNEQFF

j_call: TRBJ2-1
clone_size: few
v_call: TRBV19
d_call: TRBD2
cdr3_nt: TGTGCCAGTAGTGGAGCGGGGGGCCTATACAATGAGCAGTTCTTC
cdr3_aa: CASSGAGGLYNEQFF

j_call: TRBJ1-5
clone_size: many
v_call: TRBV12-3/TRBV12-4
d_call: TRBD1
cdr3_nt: TGTGCCAGCAGGACAGGGGGCAATCAGCCCCAGCATTTT
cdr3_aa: CASRTGGNQPQHF

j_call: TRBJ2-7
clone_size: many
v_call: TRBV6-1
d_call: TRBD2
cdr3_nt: TGTGCCAGCAGAGATCTGGCGGGGGGCAGGTACGAGCAGTACTTC
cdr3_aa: CASRDLAGGRYEQYF

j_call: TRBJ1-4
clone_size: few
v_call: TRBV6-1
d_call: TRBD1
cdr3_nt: TGTGCCAGCAGTCGCTCCGGGACAGGGAGGGTAAAACTGTTTTTT
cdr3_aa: CASSRSGTGRVKLFF

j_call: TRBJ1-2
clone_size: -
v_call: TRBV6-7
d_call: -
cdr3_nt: TGTGCCAGCAGTTACCCGGGCAGCAGAAGCGGTTTAGATGGCTACACCTTC
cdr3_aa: CASSYPGSRSGLDGYTF

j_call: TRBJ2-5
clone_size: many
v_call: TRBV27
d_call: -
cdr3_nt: TGTGCCAGCAGTATGGGGGAGTGGGAGACCCAGTACTTC
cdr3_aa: CASSMGEWETQYF

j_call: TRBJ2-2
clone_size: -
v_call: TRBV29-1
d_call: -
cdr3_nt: TGCAGCGTTGTGGTCTCTACGAACACCGGGGAGCTGTTTTTT
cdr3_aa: CSVVVSTNTGELFF

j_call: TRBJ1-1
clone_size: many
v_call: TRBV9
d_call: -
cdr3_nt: TGTGCCAGCAGCGTAGGGACGACGGCCGTGAGGTCGGCTTTCTTT
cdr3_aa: CASSVGTTAVRSAFF

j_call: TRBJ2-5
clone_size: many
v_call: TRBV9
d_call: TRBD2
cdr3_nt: TGTGCCAGCAGCCCAAATGGACTAGCCACCGAGACCCAGTACTTC
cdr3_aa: CASSPNGLATETQYF

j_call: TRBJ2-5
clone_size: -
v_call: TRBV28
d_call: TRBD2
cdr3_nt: TGTGCCAGCAGTTTGTCCCCCACTAGCGGGGGGGCCAGGGAGACCCAGTACTTC
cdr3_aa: CASSLSPTSGGARETQYF

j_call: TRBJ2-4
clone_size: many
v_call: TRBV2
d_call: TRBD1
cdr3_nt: TGTGCCAGCAGTGAGGGACAGGGGGAGAACATTCAGTACTTC
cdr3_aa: CASSEGQGENIQYF

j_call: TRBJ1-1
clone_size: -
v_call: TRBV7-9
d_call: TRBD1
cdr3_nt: TGTGCCAGCAGCCTGACAGGGGGGATCACTGAAGCTTTCTTT
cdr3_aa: CASSLTGGITEAFF

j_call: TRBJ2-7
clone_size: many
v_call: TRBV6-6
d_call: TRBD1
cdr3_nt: TGTGCCAGCAGTTACTCCGGGACAGGGGACACCGAGCAGTACTTC
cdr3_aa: CASSYSGTGDTEQYF

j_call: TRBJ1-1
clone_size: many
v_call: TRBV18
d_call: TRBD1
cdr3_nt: TGTGCCAGCTCACGTATTGGACAGGGCGACACTGAAGCTTTCTTT
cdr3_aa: CASSRIGQGDTEAFF

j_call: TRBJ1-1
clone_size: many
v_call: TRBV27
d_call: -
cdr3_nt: TGTGCCAGCAGTTTAGCGGGGATCGCTGAAGCTTTCTTT
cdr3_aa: CASSLAGIAEAFF

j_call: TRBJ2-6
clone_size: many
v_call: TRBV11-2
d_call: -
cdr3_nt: TGTGCCAGCAGCTCCCCGGCCAACGTCCTGACTTTC
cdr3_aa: CASSSPANVLTF

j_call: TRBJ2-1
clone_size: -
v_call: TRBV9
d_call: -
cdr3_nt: TGTGCCAGCAGCGCAGGCAGTTTATACAATGAGCAGTTCTTC
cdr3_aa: CASSAGSLYNEQFF

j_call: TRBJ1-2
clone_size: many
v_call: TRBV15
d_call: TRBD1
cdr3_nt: TGTGCCACCAGCACTAACAGGGGGCCCCTCTATGGCTACACCTTC
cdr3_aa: CATSTNRGPLYGYTF

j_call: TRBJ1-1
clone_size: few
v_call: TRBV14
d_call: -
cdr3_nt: TGTGCCAGCAGCCAAGATCCCGGGTTCACTGAAGCTTTCTTT
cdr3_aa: CASSQDPGFTEAFF

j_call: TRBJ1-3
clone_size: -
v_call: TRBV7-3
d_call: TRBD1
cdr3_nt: TGTGCCAGCAGCGCCCGGACAGGGGGCATTGGAAACACCATATATTTT
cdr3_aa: CASSARTGGIGNTIYF

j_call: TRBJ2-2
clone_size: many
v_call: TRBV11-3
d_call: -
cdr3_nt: TGTGCCAGCAGCCCCCCGGGGGGCCGGGACACCGGGGAGCTGTTTTTT
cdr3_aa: CASSPPGGRDTGELFF

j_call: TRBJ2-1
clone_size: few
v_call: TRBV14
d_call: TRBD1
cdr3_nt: TGTGCCAGCAGCCACGGACAGGTCTATGAGCAGTTCTTC
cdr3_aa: CASSHGQVYEQFF

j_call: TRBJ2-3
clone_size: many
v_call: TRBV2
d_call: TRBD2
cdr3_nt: TGTGCCAGCAGTTTTAGCGGGGGGAGAGATACGCAGTATTTT
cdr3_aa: CASSFSGGRDTQYF

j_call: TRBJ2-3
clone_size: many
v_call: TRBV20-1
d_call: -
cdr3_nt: TGCAGTGGATCGTGGATCACAGATACGCAGTATTTT
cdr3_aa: CSGSWITDTQYF

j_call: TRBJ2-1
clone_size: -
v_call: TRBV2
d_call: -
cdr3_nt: TGTGCCAGCAAACAGACCGGGTCCTACAATGAGCAGTTCTTC
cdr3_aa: CASKQTGSYNEQFF

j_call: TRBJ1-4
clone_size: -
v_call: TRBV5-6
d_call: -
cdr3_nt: TGTGCCAGCAGCTTGGACAACGAAAAACTGTTTTTT
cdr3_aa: CASSLDNEKLFF

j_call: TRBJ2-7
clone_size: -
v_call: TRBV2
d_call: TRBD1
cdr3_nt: TGTGCCAGCAGTGCTACAGGGGGCGCGTCCTACGAGCAGTACTTC
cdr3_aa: CASSATGGASYEQYF

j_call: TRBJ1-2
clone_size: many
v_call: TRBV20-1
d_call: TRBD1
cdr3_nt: TGCAGTGCTAGTAACAGGGGGAATGGCTACACCTTC
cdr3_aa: CSASNRGNGYTF

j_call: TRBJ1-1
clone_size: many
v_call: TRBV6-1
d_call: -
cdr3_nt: TGTGCCAGCAGTGATGGAGTCTATGTTGGGACTGAAGCTTTCTTT
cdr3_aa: CASSDGVYVGTEAFF

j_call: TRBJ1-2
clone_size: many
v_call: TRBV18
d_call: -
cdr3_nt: TGTGCCAGCAGACAACAGGGCCATGGCTACACCTTC
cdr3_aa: CASRQQGHGYTF

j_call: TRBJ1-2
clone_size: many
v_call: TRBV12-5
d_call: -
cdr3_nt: TGTGCTAGTGGTTTGGTAATTCCGCCGGGTATGAATGGCTACACCTTC
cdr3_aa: CASGLVIPPGMNGYTF

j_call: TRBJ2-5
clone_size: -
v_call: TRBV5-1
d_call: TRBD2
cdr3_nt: TGCGCCAGCAGCTCCTGGACTAGCGGGGGGGAGACCCAGTACTTC
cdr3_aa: CASSSWTSGGETQYF

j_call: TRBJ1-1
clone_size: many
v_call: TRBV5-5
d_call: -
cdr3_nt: TGTGCCAGCAGCTTGCACGAATACATGAACACTGAAGCTTTCTTT
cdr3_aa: CASSLHEYMNTEAFF

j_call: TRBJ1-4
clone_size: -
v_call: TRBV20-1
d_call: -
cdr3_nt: TGCAGTGCTAGGGGACAACAGGGTCAGCGGGAAAAACTGTTTTTT
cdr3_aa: CSARGQQGQREKLFF

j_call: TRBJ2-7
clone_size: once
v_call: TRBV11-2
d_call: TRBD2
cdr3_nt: TGTGCCAGCAGCTACCAGACTAGCGGGAGGTACTACGAGCAGTACTTC
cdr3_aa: CASSYQTSGRYYEQYF

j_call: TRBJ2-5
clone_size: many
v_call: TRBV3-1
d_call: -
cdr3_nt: TGTGCCAGCACCTTTGAAGCAGTAGAGACCCAGTACTTC
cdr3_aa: CASTFEAVETQYF

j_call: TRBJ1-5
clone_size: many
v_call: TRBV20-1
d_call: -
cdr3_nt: TGCAGTGCTACGTCCAGGGCCAATCAGCCCCAGCATTTT
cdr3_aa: CSATSRANQPQHF

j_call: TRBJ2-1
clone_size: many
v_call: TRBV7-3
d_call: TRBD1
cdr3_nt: TGTGCCAGCAGCTTAGACAGGGAAAACAATGAGCAGTTCTTC
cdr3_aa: CASSLDRENNEQFF

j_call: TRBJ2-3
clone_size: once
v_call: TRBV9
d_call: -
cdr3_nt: TGTGCCAGCAGCTACAGGGTCCCAGATACGCAGTATTTT
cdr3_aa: CASSYRVPDTQYF

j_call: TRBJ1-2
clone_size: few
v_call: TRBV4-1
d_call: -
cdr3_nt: TGCGCCAGCAGCCAAGAAGGCACGGCACCTAACTATGGCTACACCTTC
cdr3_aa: CASSQEGTAPNYGYTF

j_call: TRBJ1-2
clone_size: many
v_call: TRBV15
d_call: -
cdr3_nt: TGTGCCACCAGCAGAGATGGAGTTGGGGCCTATGGCTACACCTTC
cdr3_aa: CATSRDGVGAYGYTF

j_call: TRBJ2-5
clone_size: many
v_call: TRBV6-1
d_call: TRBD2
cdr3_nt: TGTGCCAGCAGCCGGACTAGCGAGACCCAGTACTTC
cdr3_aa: CASSRTSETQYF

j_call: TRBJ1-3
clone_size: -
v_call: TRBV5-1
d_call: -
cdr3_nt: TGCGCCAGCAGCTTCGCGACAGCCTCTGGAAACACCATATATTTT
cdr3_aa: CASSFATASGNTIYF

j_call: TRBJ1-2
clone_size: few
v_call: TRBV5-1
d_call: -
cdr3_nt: TGCGCCAGCACCCCCTCGGGGGTTTGGGGCTATGGCTACACCTTC
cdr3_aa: CASTPSGVWGYGYTF

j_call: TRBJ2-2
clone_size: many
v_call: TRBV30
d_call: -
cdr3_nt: TGTGCCTGGAGTGTACTCGGGAAGGACACCGGGGAGCTGTTTTTT
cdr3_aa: CAWSVLGKDTGELFF

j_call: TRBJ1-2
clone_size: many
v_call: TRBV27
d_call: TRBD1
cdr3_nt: TGTGCCAGCAGTATGACAGGGTACTATGGCTACACCTTC
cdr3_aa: CASSMTGYYGYTF